The source of this T cell receptor beta chain is a study of molecular identifiers for immune sequencing clone quantification. General observations from the study: Effector cells had over 98% of their molecules in clones above 20 RNA copies, while naive cells had under 1%. Shared barcodes on identical TCR molecules could underestimate the sizes of highly expanded clones.

From the PCR reads, TCRdb called clonotypes with MiXCR, one entry per CDR3 protein. The table shows 15,000 to 20,000 distinct CDR3 sequences, with 20% to 25% occurring only once. A note on this clonotype: The antigen is undetermined. With a much larger clone just one base away, this may be a read error.

The specimen was naive CD8+ T cells from blood, with Jurkat cell RNA spiked in. The sample's subset: FACS-sorted CD8+CD4-CCR7+CD45RA+ naive T cells. The sequence came from a human donor in good health. Some libraries in this study had Jurkat cell RNA spiked in.

CDR3 bases: TGTGCCAGCACCAGGGGTCGAGATACGCAGCATTTT. It specifies CASTRGRDTQHF. The chain combines TRBV28 with TRBJ2-3; TRBD1 is a possible D gene (6 bases). The J call is in doubt because the DNA end fits TRBJ1-5 better. This CDR3 comprises 12 residues. From germline, CDR1 is MDHEN and CDR2 SYDVKM.